Here is one T cell receptor beta chain with its context. Its antigen remains unidentified. Other DNA sequences of this sample code for an identical CDR3. V was shortened by 2 bases and J by 2 bases, with 6 bases between the two germline ends. This CDR3 spans 13 amino acids. Germline CDR1 MNHNS, CDR2 SASEGT. The data derive from a study of shared clonotypes between healthy human individuals. Findings and limits, study-wide: Relative to their counterparts shared across all four donors, non-shared clonotypes exhibited diminished generation probabilities.

Donation came from healthy HIV-negative adults that had no recent acute infections or vaccinations. Data came from immunoSEQ multiplex PCR; TCRdb stores just in-frame clones and leaves some out. In the table there are 1 million to 1.2 million clones, 60% to 80% of which are singletons. This chain joins TRBV6-1 and TRBJ1-2; D call uncertain. Sequenced input: memory CD4+ T cells from PBMCs. This sample's subset: CD45RA-negative fraction. The clonotype originates from a man aged 18 to 30 in good health. Some clones in this sample may be carry-over from other donors' samples. The CDR3 spells CASSEMGNYGYTF. The CDR3 region has the DNA TGTGCCAGCAGTGAAATGGGGAACTATGGCTACACCTTC.